This T cell receptor beta chain is drawn from a study of CD8+ T cells in alopecia areata. This clone was detected a few times. Treatment of the sample: oral pan-JAK inhibitor, 5-10 mg twice daily. This CDR3 contains 15 residues. Germline V gives CDR1 SGDLS, CDR2 YYNGEE. Trimming took 3 bases from V and 3 from J; bases not matched to a gene: 5. It was cDNA, reverse transcribed from extracted RNA, that served as the sequencing template. Only in-frame clones appear in the TCRdb table, and some are missing; sequencing was by immunoSEQ multiplex PCR. Here the sample spans fewer than 250,000 clones, 50% to 60% being singletons.

Sample: CD4+ T cells sorted from blood, taken at week 4, from a patient treated with tofacitinib. The chain uses TRBV9 and TRBJ2-1, with TRBD1 matching over 8 bases. The TCR originated in a human donor with alopecia areata. CDR3 sequence reads: CASSARTGFYNEQFF. The DNA for the CDR3 is TGTGCCAGCAGCGCTCGGACAGGGTTCTACAATGAGCAGTTCTTC.